A single sample gave rise to the 17 T cell receptor beta chains below, sequenced in a study of T-cell reconstitution after alpha-beta-depleted transplantation in children. TCRbeta library preparation incorporated unique molecular identifiers. TCRdb fed the PCR reads into MiXCR, producing one record per CDR3 protein. This table has about 120,000 distinct CDR3 sequences, approximately 10% appearing once. Material: PBMCs from the stem cell graft donor, obtained from the stem cell graft. The source of these receptors is a human donor who donated a stem cell graft to a child with acute lymphoblastic leukemia.

The sample holds many counts of this clonotype. This sequence joins TRBV5-1 and TRBJ2-3; weak D call: TRBD1 (6 bases). With 0 bases removed from V and 8 bases from J, the gap between germline ends came to 13 bases. Germline lookup yields CDR1 SGHRS and CDR2 YFSETQ. The CDR3 is 14 residues long. This chain's CDR3 is CASSLALGAGTQYF. In DNA, the CDR3 is TGCGCCAGCAGCTTGGCTCTGGGGGCTGGTACGCAGTATTTT.

This clonotype was recorded at least ten times. The chain has TRBV6-5 and TRBJ1-4, with D possibly TRBD1 on 5 matching bases. The V end was cut by 0 bases, the J end by 8 bases, with 22 bases between. Germline CDR1 reads MNHEY; CDR2 reads SVGAGI. This CDR3 spans 18 amino acids. DNA for the CDR3: TGTGCCAGCAGTTACTCGAGGTTTTCAGGGACCGCGGAGGAAAAACTGTTTTTT. Residues: CASSYSRFSGTAEEKLFF.

This clonotype was seen repeatedly, ten times or more. The chain joins TRBV5-6 to TRBJ2-3, with D uncertain. This CDR3 spans 15 amino acids. V was cut by 4 bases and J by 4 bases, with 16 bases left in between. The germline V gene encodes CDR1 SGHDT and CDR2 YYEEEE. The CDR3 sequence: CASSPPGPRADTQYF. The DNA of the CDR3 is TGTGCCAGCAGCCCCCCCGGACCCCGGGCAGATACGCAGTATTTT.

This clonotype was detected many times. CDR3 in DNA: TGTGCCAGCAGCCAAGTGGGGACAGGAAAACTGTTTTTT. Translation gives CASSQVGTGKLFF. The gene calls are TRBV3-1 and TRBJ1-4; 8 nucleotides line up with TRBD1. Germline CDR1 reads LGHDT; CDR2 reads YNNKEL (reference sequence). V shed 1 base, J shed 10 bases, and the junction held 2 bases outside the gene matches. The CDR3 consists of 13 residues.

The CDR3 DNA reads as TGTGCCAGCAGCCCCGTGGCTACCACAGATACGCAGTATTTT. This sequence encodes CASSPVATTDTQYF. The rearrangement uses TRBV11-3 and TRBJ2-3; D is ambiguous. Trimming took 5 bases from V and 2 from J, leaving 11 bases between them. The CDR3 extends over 14 amino acids. Germline-derived CDR1 and CDR2 are SGHNT and YENEEA.

This clonotype is medium-sized by share. The CDR3 spells CASSFQGPEAFF. The CDR3 DNA follows: TGTGCCAGCAGCTTCCAGGGACCTGAAGCTTTCTTT. The chain is built from TRBV7-9 and TRBJ1-1; possibly TRBD1 for D (5 bases). Trimming took 3 bases from V and 6 from J, leaving 8 bases between them. CDR3 length equals 12 residues. Germline V gene sequence: CDR1 SEHNR, CDR2 FQNEAQ (reference sequence).

This clonotype was found many times. The chain uses TRBV5-4 and TRBJ1-1; possibly TRBD1 for D (6 bases). Germline assignment: CDR1 SGHNT and CDR2 YYREEE (reference sequence). The CDR3 sequence is 16 residues long. V was cut by 0 bases and J by 3 bases, with 15 bases left in between. CDR3 nucleotide sequence: TGTGCCAGCAGCTTGGCGTTGGGGGGCTTGGACACTGAAGCTTTCTTT. Translated, it gives CASSLALGGLDTEAFF.

This rearrangement joins TRBV29-1 to TRBJ2-7; D gene uncertain. CDR3 length: 13 amino acids. Looked up from germline, CDR1 is SQVTM and CDR2 is ANQGSEA. V was cut by 0 bases and J by 2 bases, with 8 bases left in between. The CDR3 bases are TGCAGCGTTGAAGATCCCACTACCTACGAGCAGTACTTC. Protein: CSVEDPTTYEQYF.

This clonotype has ten or more counts. The chain joins TRBV29-1 to TRBJ1-5; TRBD1 matches 8 bases. V lost 5 bases and J lost 4; bases outside the gene matches: 1. The CDR3 is made up of 12 amino acids. Germline lookup yields CDR1 SQVTM and CDR2 ANQGSEA. The CDR3 reads CSVRQGNQPQHF. The CDR3 nucleotides read TGCAGCGTTCGACAGGGGAATCAGCCCCAGCATTTT. Complete variable domain (other parts from reference TRBV29-1 and TRBJ1-5): SAVISQKPSRDICQRGTSLTIQCQVDSQVTMMFWYRQQPGQSLTLIATANQGSEATYESGFVIDKFPISRPNLTFSTLTVSNMSPEDSSIYLCSVRQGNQPQHFGDGTRLSIL.

This clonotype came up many times. V is TRBV5-1 and J is TRBJ2-3; D is possibly TRBD2 (5 bases). The CDR3 has 15 residues. Trimming removed 0 bases at V and 3 bases at J, with 11 bases between. Germline V CDR1 and CDR2: SGHRS, YFSETQ. The CDR3 DNA reads TGCGCCAGCAGCTTGGCCTTGGGAGTTACAGATACGCAGTATTTT. Protein: CASSLALGVTDTQYF.

This clonotype was detected many times. This chain connects TRBV4-3 to TRBJ2-7; 9 nucleotides align to TRBD2. The CDR3 totals 15 residues. J lost 5 bases, V lost 0 bases, and 5 bases had no gene match. Looked up from germline, CDR1 is LGHNA and CDR2 is YSLEER. The CDR3 loop reads CASSQDYLAGDEQYF. The CDR3 DNA sequence: TGCGCCAGCAGCCAAGATTATTTAGCGGGGGACGAGCAGTACTTC.

In this sample, this clonotype turned up many times. The V and J genes are TRBV9 and TRBJ1-5; 7 bases map to TRBD1. Germline V gene data show CDR1 as SGDLS and CDR2 as YYNGEE. The CDR3 is 15 amino acids. The ends lost 0 bases at V and 4 bases at J; junction bases unmatched: 4. In nucleotides, the CDR3 is TGTGCCAGCAGCGTAGGACAGGGTTCAAATCAGCCCCAGCATTTT. Translated, it gives CASSVGQGSNQPQHF. Supplemented by reference TRBV9 and TRBJ1-5, the full variable domain reads DSGVTQTPKHLITATGQRVTLRCSPRSGDLSVYWYQQSLDQGLQFLIQYYNGEERAKGNILERFSAQQFPDLHSELNLSSLELGDSALYFCASSVGQGSNQPQHFGDGTRLSIL.

Concerning this clonotype itself: A much larger clone is a single base away; this may be a read error. In nucleotides, the CDR3 is TGCAGTTCCCGCCCCAACCCAGCGGAGACCCAGTACTTC. Its translation is CSSRPNPAETQYF. The genes are TRBV20-1 and TRBJ2-5; D remains ambiguous. The CDR3 is made up of 13 amino acids. Germline V CDR1 and CDR2: DFQATT, SNEGSKA (reference sequence). Trimming removed 8 bases at V and 5 bases at J, with 18 bases between.

This clonotype was picked up many times. The gene calls are TRBV12-3 or TRBV12-4 and TRBJ1-1; D not certain. The CDR3 loop spans 13 amino acids. Trimming pared 4 bases from V and 1 base from J, leaving 7 bases between. The CDR3 is CASSSYQNTEAFF. CDR3 DNA sequence: TGTGCCAGCAGTTCCTATCAGAACACTGAAGCTTTCTTT.

The table lists this clonotype with many counts. CDR3 in amino acids: CAISGSGTSGRDSSYEQYF. CDR3 sequence (DNA): TGTGCCATCAGTGGATCCGGGACTAGCGGGAGGGATAGCTCCTACGAGCAGTACTTC. The gene calls are TRBV10-3 and TRBJ2-7; 16 bases agree with TRBD2. The trim removed 4 bases at V and 0 bases at J, leaving 9 bases unmatched. This CDR3 is built from 19 residues. Germline CDR1 reads ENHRY; CDR2 reads SYGVKD.

The J gene is TRBJ2-3, the V gene TRBV6-5; 8 bases fit TRBD2. The CDR3 extends over 15 amino acids. CDR1 is MNHEY, CDR2 SVGAGI, per germline. V lost 4 bases and J lost 5; bases outside the gene matches: 8. CDR3 sequence reads: CASSSKAGELDTQYF. In DNA form, the CDR3 reads TGTGCCAGCAGTTCGAAAGCGGGAGAGTTAGATACGCAGTATTTT.

In this sample, this clonotype turned up many times. The chain links TRBV7-9 to TRBJ2-7; TRBD1 agrees at 8 bases. The CDR3 extends over 15 amino acids. Unmatched junction bases numbered 5, after V lost 4 bases and J lost 0 bases. CDR1 and CDR2 (germline): SEHNR, FQNEAQ (reference sequence). The CDR3 region has the DNA TGTGCCAGCAGCTCCCCCGGGACAGGCTCCTACGAGCAGTACTTC. It codes for CASSSPGTGSYEQYF. Full variable domain (missing parts from reference TRBV7-9 and TRBJ2-7): DTGVSQNPRHKITKRGQNVTFRCDPISEHNRLYWYRQTLGQGPEFLTYFQNEAQLEKSRLLSDRFSAERPKGSFSTLEIQRTEQGDSAMYLCASSSPGTGSYEQYFGPGTRLTVT.